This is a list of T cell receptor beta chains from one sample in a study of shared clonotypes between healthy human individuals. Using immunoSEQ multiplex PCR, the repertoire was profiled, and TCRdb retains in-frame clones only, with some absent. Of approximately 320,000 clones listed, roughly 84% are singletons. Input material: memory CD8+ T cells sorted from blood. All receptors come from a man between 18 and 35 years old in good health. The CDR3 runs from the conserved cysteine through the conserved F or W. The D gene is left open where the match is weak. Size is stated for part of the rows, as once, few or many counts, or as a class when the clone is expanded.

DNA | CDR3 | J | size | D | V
TGTGCCAGCAGTGAAGCGCGGGGGATCGCCTACGAGCAGTACTTC | CASSEARGIAYEQYF | TRBJ2-7 | NA | TRBD2 | TRBV6-1
TGTGCCAGCAGCCGAACCGACAGGGTCTACGAGCAGTACTTC | CASSRTDRVYEQYF | TRBJ2-7 | NA | TRBD1 | TRBV9
TGTGCCAGCAGCTTAGGGGAGGACAATGAGCAGTTCTTC | CASSLGEDNEQFF | TRBJ2-1 | once | NA | TRBV7-9
TGTGCCAGCAGCTTGTTCAACAATAACTATGGCTACACCTTC | CASSLFNNNYGYTF | TRBJ1-2 | NA | NA | TRBV7-9
TGTGCCAGCAGCACCGGACTAGACTACGAGCAGTACTTC | CASSTGLDYEQYF | TRBJ2-7 | NA | TRBD2 | TRBV9
TGTGCCAGCAGTTTCTATAGCGGGGGCGAGCAGTACTTC | CASSFYSGGEQYF | TRBJ2-7 | once | TRBD2 | TRBV28
TGCGCCAGCAGCCTCAAACAGGGGAACACTGAAGCTTTCTTT | CASSLKQGNTEAFF | TRBJ1-1 | NA | NA | TRBV5-1
TGCGCCAGCAGCTTCAGGACAGCGAACACTGAAGCTTTCTTT | CASSFRTANTEAFF | TRBJ1-1 | NA | NA | TRBV5-1
TGCAGCGTTGATGTCGGCTCCTACGAGCAGTACTTC | CSVDVGSYEQYF | TRBJ2-7 | NA | NA | TRBV29-1
TGCGCCAGCAGCCCCGGACAGGGTGATTATAGTGAGCAGTTCTTC | CASSPGQGDYSEQFF | TRBJ2-1 | NA | TRBD1 | TRBV4-1
TGCGCCAGCAGCGAATTCCGGGACAGGGTTTTCCCTTTGGGCTACACCTTC | CASSEFRDRVFPLGYTF | TRBJ1-2 | NA | TRBD1 | TRBV5-1
TGTGCCAGCAGCTTAGGGGGAGCCCCGCTCGCTTTCTTT | CASSLGGAPLAFF | TRBJ1-1 | many | NA | TRBV7-9
TGTGCCAGCCGGGACGGACACAATGAGCAGTTCTTC | CASRDGHNEQFF | TRBJ2-1 | NA | NA | TRBV6-1
TGTGCCAGCGGTCCGGGACACGCCTACGAGCAGTACTTC | CASGPGHAYEQYF | TRBJ2-7 | NA | NA | TRBV11-2
TGTGCCAGCAGCGTTGGACAAGAGACCCAGTACTTC | CASSVGQETQYF | TRBJ2-5 | NA | NA | TRBV9
TGTGCCAGCTCACCACCGCGCGTACCCTACGAGCAGTACTTC | CASSPPRVPYEQYF | TRBJ2-7 | once | NA | TRBV18
TGTGCCAGCAGTTACTCGGAGGGGGTCGATACGCAGTATTTT | CASSYSEGVDTQYF | TRBJ2-3 | NA | NA | TRBV6-5
TGTGCCAGCTCCGAGGGGATCGGCTACGAGCAGTACTTC | CASSEGIGYEQYF | TRBJ2-7 | NA | NA | TRBV18
TGTGCCAGTAGTTCGGACAGGGGGCTAATAGAAAACATTCAGTACTTC | CASSSDRGLIENIQYF | TRBJ2-4 | few | TRBD1 | TRBV19
TGTGCCAGCAGCCCCAACGGTGGCGGGGCATACAATGAGCAGTTCTTC | CASSPNGGGAYNEQFF | TRBJ2-1 | NA | NA | TRBV7-3
TGTGCCTGGAGTGTGACAGGGGGCGTTGAAGCTTTCTTT | CAWSVTGGVEAFF | TRBJ1-1 | NA | TRBD1 | TRBV30
TGCGCCAGCAGTATCCGGGAGGGCGCACACACCGAGCAGTTCTTC | CASSIREGAHTEQFF | TRBJ2-1 | NA | TRBD2 | TRBV4-1
TGTGCCAGCAGTGAACATGGCAGGGTAACTGAAGCTTTCTTT | CASSEHGRVTEAFF | TRBJ1-1 | NA | NA | TRBV25-1
TGTGCCAGCAGTTTGGCTAGCGGGAGTAGTACCTACGAGCAGTACTTC | CASSLASGSSTYEQYF | TRBJ2-7 | NA | TRBD2 | TRBV27
TGTGCCAGCAGCTTGTTAGCGGGAGGCACAGATACGCAGTATTTT | CASSLLAGGTDTQYF | TRBJ2-3 | NA | TRBD2 | TRBV7-2
TGTGCTAGCAGCTTAGGGACGAACACTGAAGCTTTCTTT | CASSLGTNTEAFF | TRBJ1-1 | NA | NA | TRBV7-7
TGCGCCAGCAGCCCCGGGACAGGGTCTCGGACTGAAGCTTTCTTT | CASSPGTGSRTEAFF | TRBJ1-1 | NA | TRBD1 | TRBV5-1
TGTGCCAGCAGCTTAGAAGCGGTAGGGACAGGGGATTACGAGCAGTACTTC | CASSLEAVGTGDYEQYF | TRBJ2-7 | NA | TRBD1 | TRBV7-6
TGCGCCAGCAGAGAGACAGGGGGCCTAGTTCCTTACGAGCAGTACTTC | CASRETGGLVPYEQYF | TRBJ2-7 | once | TRBD1 | TRBV10-1
TGTGCCAGCAGCTTAGCCCCCGTGGCAGAGGCCGTCGAGCAGTACTTC | CASSLAPVAEAVEQYF | TRBJ2-7 | NA | NA | TRBV7-6
TGTGCCAGCAGCTCCCCCTACACAGATACGCAGTATTTT | CASSSPYTDTQYF | TRBJ2-3 | NA | NA | TRBV7-9
TGTGCCAGCAGCCAAGAAGGGATCTACAATGAGCAGTTCTTC | CASSQEGIYNEQFF | TRBJ2-1 | NA | NA | TRBV14
TGTGCCAGCAGCCAAACAGGGGGCACAGATACGCAGTATTTT | CASSQTGGTDTQYF | TRBJ2-3 | NA | TRBD1 | TRBV6-5
TGTGCCAGCAGCCGAGATACGCAGTATTTT | CASSRDTQYF | TRBJ2-3 | NA | NA | TRBV7-8